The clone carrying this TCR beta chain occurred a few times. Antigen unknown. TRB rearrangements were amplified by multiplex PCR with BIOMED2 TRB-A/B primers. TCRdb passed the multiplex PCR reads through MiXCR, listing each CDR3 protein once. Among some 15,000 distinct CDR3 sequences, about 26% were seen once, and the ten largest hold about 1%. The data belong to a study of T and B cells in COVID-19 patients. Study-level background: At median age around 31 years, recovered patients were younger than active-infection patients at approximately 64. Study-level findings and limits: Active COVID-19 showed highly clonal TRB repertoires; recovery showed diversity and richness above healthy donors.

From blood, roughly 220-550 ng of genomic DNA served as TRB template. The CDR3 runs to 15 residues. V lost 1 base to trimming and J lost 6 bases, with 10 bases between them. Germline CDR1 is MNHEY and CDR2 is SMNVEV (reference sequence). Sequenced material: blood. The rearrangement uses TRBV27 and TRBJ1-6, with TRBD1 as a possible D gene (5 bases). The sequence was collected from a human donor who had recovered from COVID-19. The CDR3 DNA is TGTGCCAGCAGTTTATTGGGGAGGGGTAATTCACCCCTCCACTTT. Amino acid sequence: CASSLLGRGNSPLHF.